Shown below are 8 T cell receptor beta chains from a single sample sequenced in a study of blood T cell repertoires in COVID-19. Assay: immunoSEQ multiplex PCR; the TCRdb copy retains only in-frame clones and omits some. This sample yields under 350,000 clones, of which about 86% are seen a single time; roughly 4.2% belongs to the top ten. Sample: PBMCs or T cells enriched from blood (not recorded which). All receptors come from a woman in her thirties or forties with acute COVID-19.

The chain's CDR3 is CASSRDRGNTEAFF. The CDR3 DNA is TGCGCCAGCAGCCGGGACAGGGGGAACACTGAAGCTTTCTTT. The chain employs TRBV5-1 and TRBJ1-1; 10 positions match TRBD1. The CDR3 runs to 14 residues. The V segment lost 4 bases and the J segment 1 base; nucleotides outside the gene matches: 1. CDR1 is SGHRS and CDR2 is YFSETQ in the germline V gene.

The genes are TRBV4-2 and TRBJ1-4; unclear D gene. The V gene's germline CDR1 is LGHNA and CDR2 YNFKEQ. The length of the CDR3 is 14 residues. The germline V and J ends were trimmed by 3 bases and 0 bases, with 5 bases remaining between them. CDR3 sequence: CASSQGATNEKLFF. The DNA for the CDR3 is TGTGCCAGCAGCCAGGGCGCAACTAATGAAAAACTGTTTTTT.

This clone has a single count. This sequence joins TRBV5-1 and TRBJ1-1; D not resolved. CDR3 length equals 15 residues. Germline-derived CDR1 and CDR2 are SGHRS and YFSETQ. V was pared by 0 bases and J by 2 bases, with 11 bases between. CDR3 DNA: TGCGCCAGCAGCTTGGATGGCAGTTCAAACACTGAAGCTTTCTTT. Its protein is CASSLDGSSNTEAFF.

Turning to this clone: Other DNA sequences of this sample code for an identical CDR3. The gene calls are TRBV7-3 and TRBJ2-1, with 8 bases fitting TRBD2. V lost 3 bases, J lost 7 bases, and 5 bases stayed unmatched. This CDR3 is 14 amino acids long. Per the germline V gene, CDR1 is SGHTA and CDR2 is FQGTGA. The CDR3 spells CASSLSGGRNEQFF. The CDR3 coding sequence is TGTGCCAGCAGCTTGTCGGGAGGGCGAAATGAGCAGTTCTTC.

The rearrangement uses TRBV10-3 and TRBJ2-5, with TRBD2 identical over 14 bases. Trimming removed 8 bases from V and 4 bases from J; junction bases left unmatched: 6. CDR3 length: 15 residues. CDR1 and CDR2 from the germline V gene are ENHRY and SYGVKD. The CDR3 DNA reads as TGTGCCATCGGGACTAGCGGGAGAGGACGAGAGACCCAGTACTTC. Translated: CAIGTSGRGRETQYF.

The V and J genes are TRBV10-3 and TRBJ2-1; 12 bases align to TRBD2. V lost 7 bases and J lost 4; bases outside the gene matches: 5. Germline V CDR1 and CDR2: ENHRY, SYGVKD. This CDR3 has 15 residues. CDR3 sequence: CAIKILAGGYNEQFF. CDR3 nucleotide sequence: TGTGCCATCAAAATTCTAGCGGGAGGGTACAATGAGCAGTTCTTC.

The CDR3 DNA reads as TGTGCCAGTAGTATAGAGGGGGGTTCGAGCTCTGGGGCCAACGTCCTGACTTTC. Protein: CASSIEGGSSSGANVLTF. The rearrangement links TRBV19 to TRBJ2-6, with D perhaps matching TRBD2 (6 bases). The CDR3 runs to 18 residues. Germline CDR1 reads LNHDA; CDR2 reads SQIVND (reference sequence). V lost 0 bases and J lost 0, with 12 bases in between.

The rearrangement links TRBV7-2 to TRBJ2-7; no firm D call. Germline CDR1 reads SGHTA; CDR2 reads FQGNSA. CDR3 length: 14 amino acids. Trimming removed 1 base from V and 0 bases from J, with 7 bases in between. DNA of the CDR3: TGTGCCAGCAGCTTAGGAACGGTCTCCTACGAGCAGTACTTC. Its translation: CASSLGTVSYEQYF.